This T cell receptor beta chain comes out of a study of T cell clusters in autoimmune cytopenias. Study-wide results and limits: Clustering suggested that physiological T cell clusters were missing in primary autoimmune cytopenia patients. TRB repertoire shifts in secondary cytopenia and chronic lymphocytic leukemia mostly reflected lymphoma, not autoimmunity.

TRB rearrangements were amplified by touch-down multiplex PCR with mixed TRB-A/B primers. TCRdb re-called the multiplex PCR reads, yielding one record per CDR3 amino acid sequence without DNA. The table lists about 5,000 distinct CDR3 sequences. Per germline, CDR1 LNHDA and CDR2 SQIVND (reference sequence). This CDR3 is built from 15 residues. This clonotype is labeled medium-sized based on frequency. The antigen is unknown. TRB was amplified from about 270 ng of peripheral blood genomic DNA per sample. These data also featured in a second study, about T cell repertoires in aging, cancer and after chemotherapy. From that report: Compared with age-matched healthy donors, untreated hematological or solid cancer patients showed higher blood TCR clonality. In cancer patients, declining TCR diversity with age involved lost richness and lost evenness.

Sequencing input: peripheral blood. The rearrangement joins TRBV19 to TRBJ1-1; TCRdb designates TRBD1, a call that cannot be tested without DNA. This receptor was identified in a human donor in good health. The CDR3 sequence is CASSAGDSSNTEAFF.